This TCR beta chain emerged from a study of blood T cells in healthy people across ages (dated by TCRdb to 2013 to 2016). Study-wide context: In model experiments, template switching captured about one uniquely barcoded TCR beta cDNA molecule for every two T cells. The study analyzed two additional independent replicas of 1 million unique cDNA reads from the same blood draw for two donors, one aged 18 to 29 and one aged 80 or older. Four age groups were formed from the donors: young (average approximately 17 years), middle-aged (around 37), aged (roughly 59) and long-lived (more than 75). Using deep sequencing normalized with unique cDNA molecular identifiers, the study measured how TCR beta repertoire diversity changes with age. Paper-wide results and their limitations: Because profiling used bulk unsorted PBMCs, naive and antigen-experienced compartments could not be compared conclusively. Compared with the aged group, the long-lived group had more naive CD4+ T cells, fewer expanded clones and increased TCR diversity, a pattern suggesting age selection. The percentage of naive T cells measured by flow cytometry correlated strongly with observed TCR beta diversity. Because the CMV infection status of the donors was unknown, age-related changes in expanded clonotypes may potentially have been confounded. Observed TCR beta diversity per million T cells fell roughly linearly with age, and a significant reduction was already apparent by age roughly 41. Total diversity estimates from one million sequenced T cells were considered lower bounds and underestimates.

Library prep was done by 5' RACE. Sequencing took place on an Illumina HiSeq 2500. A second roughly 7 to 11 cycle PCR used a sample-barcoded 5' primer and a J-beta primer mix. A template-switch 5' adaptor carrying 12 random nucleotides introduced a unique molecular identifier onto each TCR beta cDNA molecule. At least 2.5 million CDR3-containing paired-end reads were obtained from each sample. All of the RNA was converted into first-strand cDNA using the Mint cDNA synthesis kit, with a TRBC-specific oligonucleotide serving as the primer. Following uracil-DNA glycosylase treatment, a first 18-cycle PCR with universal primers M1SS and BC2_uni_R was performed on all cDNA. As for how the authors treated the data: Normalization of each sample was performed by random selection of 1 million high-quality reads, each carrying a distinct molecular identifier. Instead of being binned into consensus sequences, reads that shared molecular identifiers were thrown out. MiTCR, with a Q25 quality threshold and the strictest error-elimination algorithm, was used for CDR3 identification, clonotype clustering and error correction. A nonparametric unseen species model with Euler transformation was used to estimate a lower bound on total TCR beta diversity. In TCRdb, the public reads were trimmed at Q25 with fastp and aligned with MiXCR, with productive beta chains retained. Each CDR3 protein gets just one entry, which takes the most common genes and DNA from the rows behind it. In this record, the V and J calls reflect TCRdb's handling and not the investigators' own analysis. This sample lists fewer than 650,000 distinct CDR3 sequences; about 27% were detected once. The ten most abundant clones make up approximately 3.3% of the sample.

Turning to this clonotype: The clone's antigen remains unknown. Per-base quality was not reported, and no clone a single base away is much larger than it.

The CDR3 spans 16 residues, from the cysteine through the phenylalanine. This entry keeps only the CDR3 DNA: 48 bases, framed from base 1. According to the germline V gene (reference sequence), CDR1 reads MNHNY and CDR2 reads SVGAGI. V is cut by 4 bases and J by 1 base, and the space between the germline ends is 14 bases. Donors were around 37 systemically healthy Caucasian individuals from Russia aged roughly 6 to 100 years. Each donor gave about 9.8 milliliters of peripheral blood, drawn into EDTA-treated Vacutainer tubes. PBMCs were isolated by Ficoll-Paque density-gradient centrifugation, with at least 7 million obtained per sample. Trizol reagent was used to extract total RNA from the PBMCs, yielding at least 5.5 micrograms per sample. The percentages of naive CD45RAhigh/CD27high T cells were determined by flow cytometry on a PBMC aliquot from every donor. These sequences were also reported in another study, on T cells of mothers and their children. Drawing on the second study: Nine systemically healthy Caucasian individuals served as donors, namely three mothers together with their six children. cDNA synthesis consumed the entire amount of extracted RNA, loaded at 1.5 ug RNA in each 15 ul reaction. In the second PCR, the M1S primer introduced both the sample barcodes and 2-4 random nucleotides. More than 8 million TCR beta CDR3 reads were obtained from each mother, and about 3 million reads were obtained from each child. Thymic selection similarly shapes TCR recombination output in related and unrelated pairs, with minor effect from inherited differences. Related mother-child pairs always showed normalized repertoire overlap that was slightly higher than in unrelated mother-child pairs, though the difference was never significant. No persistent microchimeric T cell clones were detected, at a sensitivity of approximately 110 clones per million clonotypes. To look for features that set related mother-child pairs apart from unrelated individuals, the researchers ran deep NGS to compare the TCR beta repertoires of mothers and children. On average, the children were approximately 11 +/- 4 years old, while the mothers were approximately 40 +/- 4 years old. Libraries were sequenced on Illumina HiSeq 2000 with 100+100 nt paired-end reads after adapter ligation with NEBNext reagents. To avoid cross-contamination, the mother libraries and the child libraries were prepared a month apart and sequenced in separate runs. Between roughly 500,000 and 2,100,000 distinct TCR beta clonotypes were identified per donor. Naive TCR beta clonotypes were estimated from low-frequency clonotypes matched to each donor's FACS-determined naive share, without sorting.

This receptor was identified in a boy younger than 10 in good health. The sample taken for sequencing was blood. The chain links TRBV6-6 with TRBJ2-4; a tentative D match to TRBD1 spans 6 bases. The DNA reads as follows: TGTGCCAGCAGTTTCACAGGGTCCTGGGCCAAAAACATTCAGTACTTC. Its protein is CASSFTGSWAKNIQYF.